This TCR beta chain emerged from a study of blood T cell repertoires in COVID-19. Generated by immunoSEQ multiplex PCR, the TCRdb table keeps only in-frame clones and is missing some. This repertoire shows 85,000 to 130,000 clones, 75% to 85% found once; its top ten account for 6.2%. Looked up from germline, CDR1 is SGHNT and CDR2 is YENEEA. V gave up 5 bases and J gave up 6 bases; unmatched junction bases: 4. CDR3 length: 14 amino acids. The sequencing input was peripheral blood. The chain has TRBV11-3 and TRBJ1-6; 7 bases are shared with TRBD1. The receptor's source is a man older than 75 with COVID-19, enrolled during active disease. The CDR3 coding sequence is TGTGCCAGCAGCGCACAGGGGAGTAATTCACCCCTCCACTTT. Amino acid sequence: CASSAQGSNSPLHF.